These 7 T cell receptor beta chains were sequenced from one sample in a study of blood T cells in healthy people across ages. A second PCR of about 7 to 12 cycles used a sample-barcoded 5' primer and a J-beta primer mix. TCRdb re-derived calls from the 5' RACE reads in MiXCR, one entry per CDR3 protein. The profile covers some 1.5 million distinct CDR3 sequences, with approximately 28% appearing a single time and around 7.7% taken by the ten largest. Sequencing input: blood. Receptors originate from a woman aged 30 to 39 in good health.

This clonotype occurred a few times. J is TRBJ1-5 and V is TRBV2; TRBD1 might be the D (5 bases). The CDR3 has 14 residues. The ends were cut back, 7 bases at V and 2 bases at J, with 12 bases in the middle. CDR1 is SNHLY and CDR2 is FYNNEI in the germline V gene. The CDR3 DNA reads TGTGCCAGCACGGGGGGTGAAGGCAATCAGCCCCAGCATTTT. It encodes CASTGGEGNQPQHF.

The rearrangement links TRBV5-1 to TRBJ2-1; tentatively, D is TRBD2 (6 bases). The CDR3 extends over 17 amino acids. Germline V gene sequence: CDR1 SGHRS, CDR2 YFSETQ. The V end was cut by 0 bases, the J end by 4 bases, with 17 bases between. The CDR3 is CASSLEEGYYLYNEQFF. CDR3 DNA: TGCGCCAGCAGCTTGGAGGAGGGTTACTACCTATACAATGAGCAGTTCTTC.

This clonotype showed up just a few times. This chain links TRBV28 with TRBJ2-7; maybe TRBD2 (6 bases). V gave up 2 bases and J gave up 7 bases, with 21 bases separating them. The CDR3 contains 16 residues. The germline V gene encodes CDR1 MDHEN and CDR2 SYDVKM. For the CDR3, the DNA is TGTGCCAGCAGTTTAGGCGGGGTCCCCTCCTACAATGAGCAGTACTTC. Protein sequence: CASSLGGVPSYNEQYF. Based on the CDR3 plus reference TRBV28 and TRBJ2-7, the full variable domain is DVKVTQSSRYLVKRTGEKVFLECVQDMDHENMFWYRQDPGLGLRLIYFSYDVKMKEKGDIPEGYSVSREKKERFSLILESASTNQTSMYLCASSLGGVPSYNEQYFGPGTRLTVT.

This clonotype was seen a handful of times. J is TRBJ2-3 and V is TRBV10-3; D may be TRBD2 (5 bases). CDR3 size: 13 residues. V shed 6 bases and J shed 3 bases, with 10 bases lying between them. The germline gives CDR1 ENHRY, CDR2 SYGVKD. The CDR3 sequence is CAISGGTTDTQYF. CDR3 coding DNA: TGTGCCATCAGCGGAGGTACGACAGATACGCAGTATTTT.

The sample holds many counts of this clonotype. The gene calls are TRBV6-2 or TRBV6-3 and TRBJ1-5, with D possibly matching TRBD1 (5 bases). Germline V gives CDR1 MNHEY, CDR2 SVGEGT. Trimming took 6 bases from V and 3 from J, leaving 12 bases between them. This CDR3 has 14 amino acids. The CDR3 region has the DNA TGTGCCAGCAGGAGGGACTCCTACAATCAGCCCCAGCATTTT. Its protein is CASRRDSYNQPQHF.

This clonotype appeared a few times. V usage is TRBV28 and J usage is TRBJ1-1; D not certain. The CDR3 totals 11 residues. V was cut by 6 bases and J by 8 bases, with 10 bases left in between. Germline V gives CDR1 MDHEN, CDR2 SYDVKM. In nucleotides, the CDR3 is TGTGCCAGCAGGATAAATTTCGAAGCTTTCTTT. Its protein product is CASRINFEAFF.

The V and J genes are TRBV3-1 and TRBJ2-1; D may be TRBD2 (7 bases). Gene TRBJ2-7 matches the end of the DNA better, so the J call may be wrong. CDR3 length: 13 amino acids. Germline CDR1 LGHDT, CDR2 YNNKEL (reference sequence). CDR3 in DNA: TGTGCCAGCAGCCGGTGGGGGGGCAATGAGCAGTACTTC. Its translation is CASSRWGGNEQYF.